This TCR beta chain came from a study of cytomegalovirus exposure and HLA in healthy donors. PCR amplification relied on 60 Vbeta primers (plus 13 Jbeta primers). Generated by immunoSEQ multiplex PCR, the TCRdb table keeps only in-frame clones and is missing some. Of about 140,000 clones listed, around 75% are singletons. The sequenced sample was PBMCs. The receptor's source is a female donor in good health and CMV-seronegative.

CDR3 DNA sequence: TGTGCCAGCAGAGCTTCCGGGGCACGGGGGGGCTACACCTTC. It translates to CASRASGARGGYTF. The J gene is TRBJ1-2, the V gene TRBV6-1, with TRBD1 as a possible D gene (5 bases). Looked up from germline, CDR1 is MNHNS and CDR2 is SASEGT. The CDR3 totals 14 residues. The V end lost 6 bases, the J end lost 8 bases, and 19 bases lay between the germline ends.